This is a list of T cell receptor beta chains from one sample in a study of cytomegalovirus exposure and HLA in healthy donors. The method was immunoSEQ multiplex PCR; TCRdb's version includes in-frame clones alone and lacks a portion of them. The sample lists around 52,000 clones; approximately 83% were seen once. The sample consisted of PBMCs. These receptors were taken from a middle-aged man in good health and CMV-seronegative. Each CDR3 is given with its conserved first and last residue. The D gene is left open where the match is weak. Expanded clones are given a class, and other clones once, few, many or no size at all.

D	size	V	J	CDR3	DNA
-	-	TRBV27	TRBJ2-1	CASSTRQSKQFF	TGTGCCAGCAGTACCAGACAGTCGAAGCAGTTCTTC
TRBD1	medium-sized	TRBV5-4	TRBJ1-1	CASSLGGTAEAFF	TGTGCCAGCAGCTTGGGTGGGACAGCTGAAGCTTTCTTT
-	-	TRBV2	TRBJ2-7	CASSKGGSPYEQYF	TGTGCCAGCAGTAAGGGGGGGTCTCCCTACGAGCAGTACTTC
TRBD1	-	TRBV19	TRBJ1-2	CASSIHGTEEYGYTF	TGTGCCAGTAGTATTCACGGGACAGAGGAGTATGGCTACACCTTC
-	-	TRBV7-2	TRBJ2-3	CASSPTADTQYF	TGTGCCAGCAGCCCAACGGCAGATACGCAGTATTTT
-	-	TRBV5-6	TRBJ2-7	CASSFQGIYEQYF	TGTGCCAGCAGCTTTCAGGGTATCTACGAGCAGTACTTC
TRBD2	-	TRBV6-5	TRBJ2-5	CASSPTPSGEGTQYF	TGTGCCAGCAGCCCGACCCCCAGCGGGGAGGGGACCCAGTACTTC
-	-	TRBV6-5	TRBJ1-5	CASSLKASNQPQHF	TGTGCCAGCAGTCTGAAAGCCAGCAATCAGCCCCAGCATTTT
-	-	TRBV5-6	TRBJ2-7	CASNYRPGGPTYEQYF	TGTGCCAGCAACTACCGCCCGGGTGGCCCCACCTACGAGCAGTACTTC
-	-	TRBV6-5	TRBJ2-7	CASSYSATLLYEQYF	TGTGCCAGCAGTTATTCGGCGACATTGCTATACGAGCAGTACTTC
-	-	TRBV30	TRBJ2-2	CAWTPQLTSGELFF	TGTGCCTGGACCCCTCAGCTGACTTCCGGGGAGCTGTTTTTT
TRBD2	-	TRBV5-1	TRBJ2-5	CASSTGTSAWETQYF	TGCGCCAGCAGCACGGGGACTAGCGCTTGGGAGACCCAGTACTTC
TRBD1	-	TRBV11-3	TRBJ1-1	CASRPGQGGGYTEAFF	TGTGCCAGCAGGCCCGGACAGGGGGGCGGGTACACTGAAGCTTTCTTT
-	-	TRBV5-1	TRBJ1-4	CASSSTGTFDEKLFF	TGCGCCAGCAGCTCAACCGGGACTTTTGACGAAAAACTGTTTTTT
TRBD1	-	TRBV18	TRBJ1-1	CASSPLDRANTEAFF	TGTGCCAGCTCACCACTGGACAGGGCGAACACTGAAGCTTTCTTT
-	few	TRBV5-1	TRBJ1-4	CASSLEQGWGNEKLFF	TGCGCCAGCAGCTTGGAACAGGGCTGGGGTAATGAAAAACTGTTTTTT
-	-	TRBV9	TRBJ2-3	CASSVEGHGGGTQYF	TGTGCCAGCAGCGTAGAGGGTCACGGTGGAGGCACGCAGTATTTT
TRBD2	-	TRBV7-9	TRBJ2-1	CASSFTSGSNEQFF	TGTGCCAGCAGCTTTACTAGCGGTAGTAATGAGCAGTTCTTC
TRBD2	-	TRBV5-1	TRBJ2-5	CASSFSAGGLETQYF	TGCGCCAGCAGCTTCTCAGCGGGGGGGCTGGAGACCCAGTACTTC
-	-	TRBV11-1	TRBJ1-1	CASSLDLRGAAFF	TGTGCCAGCAGCTTAGACCTCCGAGGTGCAGCTTTCTTT
TRBD1	once	TRBV19	TRBJ2-2	CASSIVGQTFQNTGELFF	TGTGCCAGTAGTATTGTGGGACAGACTTTCCAGAACACCGGGGAGCTGTTTTTT
TRBD2	-	TRBV7-2	TRBJ2-7	CASSLHRAGDEQYF	TGTGCCAGCAGCTTACATCGGGCGGGAGACGAGCAGTACTTC
-	-	TRBV28	TRBJ1-2	CASSPKSGYTF	TGTGCCAGCAGCCCAAAATCTGGCTACACCTTC
-	-	TRBV19	TRBJ1-5	CASSNSGHQHF	TGTGCCAGTAGTAATTCTGGCCATCAGCATTTT
TRBD1	-	TRBV5-1	TRBJ2-2	CASSLRSGGDTGELFF	TGCGCCAGCAGCTTGAGGTCAGGGGGCGACACCGGGGAGCTGTTTTTT
-	few	TRBV27	TRBJ1-4	CASSRQRSNEKLFF	TGTGCCAGCAGTCGACAGCGATCTAATGAAAAACTGTTTTTT
TRBD2	-	TRBV27	TRBJ2-1	CASSSHRLAGGELFF	TGTGCCAGCAGTTCTCATAGACTAGCGGGGGGCGAATTGTTCTTC
TRBD1	-	TRBV9	TRBJ1-3	CASSPRTGPSGNTIYF	TGTGCCAGCAGCCCTCGGACAGGGCCTTCTGGAAACACCATATATTTT
TRBD2	-	TRBV5-1	TRBJ2-3	CASSLRSGGRMADTQYF	TGCGCCAGCAGCTTGAGGAGCGGGGGGAGAATGGCAGATACGCAGTATTTT
-	-	TRBV5-6	TRBJ1-2	CASSFGHFNYGYTF	TGTGCCAGCAGCTTTGGACACTTCAACTATGGCTACACCTTC
-	-	TRBV4-1	TRBJ1-5	CASSQEDRENQPQHF	TGCGCCAGCAGCCAAGAGGACCGGGAAAATCAGCCCCAGCATTTT
-	-	TRBV5-1	TRBJ1-1	CASTRQLNTEAFF	TGCGCCAGCACGAGACAGCTGAACACTGAAGCTTTCTTT
TRBD1	-	TRBV5-8	TRBJ2-5	CASSRDRQETQYF	TGTGCCAGCAGCCGGGACAGACAAGAGACCCAGTACTTC
-	-	TRBV14	TRBJ1-1	CASSQLGSWTEAFF	TGTGCCAGCAGCCAACTGGGGAGTTGGACTGAAGCTTTCTTT
TRBD1	-	TRBV6-5	TRBJ1-1	CASTRGTGNTEAFF	TGTGCCAGCACCCGAGGGACAGGGAACACTGAAGCTTTCTTT
TRBD2	-	TRBV5-1	TRBJ2-1	CASSGEGLNEQFF	TGCGCCAGCAGCGGGGAGGGTCTGAATGAGCAGTTCTTC
-	-	TRBV27	TRBJ2-1	CASSLRGTGGEQFF	TGTGCCAGCAGCTTAAGGGGGACCGGCGGGGAGCAGTTCTTC
-	-	TRBV7-3	TRBJ2-2	CASSPKVGGLDTGELFF	TGTGCCAGCAGCCCTAAGGTGGGGGGATTGGACACCGGGGAGCTGTTTTTT
-	few	TRBV6-5	TRBJ2-1	CASSSSGSYNEQFF	TGTGCCAGCAGTTCAAGCGGGTCTTACAATGAGCAGTTCTTC
TRBD1	once	TRBV28	TRBJ2-1	CASSGDRGLGSSYNEQFF	TGTGCCAGCAGTGGGGACAGGGGGTTGGGGAGCTCCTACAATGAGCAGTTCTTC
TRBD1	-	TRBV27	TRBJ1-6	CASRFPGTGGNSPLHF	TGTGCCAGCAGGTTCCCCGGGACAGGGGGTAATTCACCCCTCCACTTT
-	-	TRBV5-5	TRBJ2-6	CASRSGLSSGANVLTF	TGTGCCAGCAGGTCGGGGTTGTCGTCTGGGGCCAACGTCCTGACTTTC
-	-	TRBV6-1	TRBJ2-3	CASTGAKIAQYF	TGTGCCAGCACAGGGGCAAAGATAGCGCAGTATTTT
TRBD2	few	TRBV5-1	TRBJ2-2	CASSSGLAGENTGELFF	TGCGCCAGCAGCTCGGGACTAGCGGGGGAGAACACCGGGGAGCTGTTTTTT
-	few	TRBV4-3	TRBJ2-3	CASSQLAGGPIDTQYF	TGCGCCAGCAGCCAACTAGCCGGGGGGCCCATAGATACGCAGTATTTT
-	-	TRBV7-2	TRBJ1-3	CASSLRAEYSGNTIYF	TGTGCCAGCAGCTTACGCGCCGAGTACTCTGGAAACACCATATATTTT
-	-	TRBV11-2	TRBJ1-1	CASSLGGEAFF	TGTGCCAGCAGCTTGGGGGGTGAAGCTTTCTTT
-	-	TRBV28	TRBJ1-3	CASSQGPGNTIYF	TGTGCCAGCAGTCAGGGTCCTGGAAACACCATATATTTT
-	-	TRBV2	TRBJ1-2	CASSEGQGYGYTF	TGTGCCAGCAGTGAAGGTCAGGGATATGGCTACACCTTC
-	-	TRBV12-5	TRBJ2-3	CASGPGLTDTQYF	TGTGCTAGTGGACCGGGGTTAACAGATACGCAGTATTTT
-	-	TRBV30	TRBJ2-3	CAWSPGTDTQYF	TGTGCCTGGAGCCCCGGGACAGATACGCAGTATTTT